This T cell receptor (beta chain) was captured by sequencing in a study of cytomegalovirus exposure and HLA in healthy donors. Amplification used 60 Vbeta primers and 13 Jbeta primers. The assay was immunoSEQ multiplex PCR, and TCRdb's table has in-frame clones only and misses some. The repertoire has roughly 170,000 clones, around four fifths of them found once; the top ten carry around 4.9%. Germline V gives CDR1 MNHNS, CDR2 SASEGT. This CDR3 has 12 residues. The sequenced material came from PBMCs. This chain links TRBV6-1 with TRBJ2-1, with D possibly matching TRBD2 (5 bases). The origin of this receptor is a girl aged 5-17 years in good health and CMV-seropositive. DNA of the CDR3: TGTGCAGGGAGTCCCAAGGGCAATGAGCAGTTCTTC. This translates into CAGSPKGNEQFF.